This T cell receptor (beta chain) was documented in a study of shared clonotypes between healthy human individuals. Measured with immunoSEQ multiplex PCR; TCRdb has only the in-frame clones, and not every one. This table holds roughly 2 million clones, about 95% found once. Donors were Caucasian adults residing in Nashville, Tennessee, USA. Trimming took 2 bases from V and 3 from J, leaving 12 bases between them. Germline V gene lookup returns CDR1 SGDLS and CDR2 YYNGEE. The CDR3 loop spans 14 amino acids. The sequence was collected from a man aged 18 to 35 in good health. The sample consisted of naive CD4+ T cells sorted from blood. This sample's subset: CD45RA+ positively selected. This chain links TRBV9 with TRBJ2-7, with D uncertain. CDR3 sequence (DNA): TGTGCCAGCAGCGTCCACCCAGACAACTACGAGCAGTACTTC. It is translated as CASSVHPDNYEQYF. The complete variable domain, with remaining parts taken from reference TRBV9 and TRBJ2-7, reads DSGVTQTPKHLITATGQRVTLRCSPRSGDLSVYWYQQSLDQGLQFLIQYYNGEERAKGNILERFSAQQFPDLHSELNLSSLELGDSALYFCASSVHPDNYEQYFGPGTRLTVT.